This T cell receptor (beta chain) comes out of a study of memory CD4+ T cells and cytomegalovirus serostatus. Study-wide context: Of the healthy Belgian adults, 9 or 10 were CMV seropositive and 20 to 30 seronegative. Study outcomes and limitations: Each of 67 CMV-associated TCRbeta sequences occurred in one to five individuals.

This clone was counted once. What it binds is not known. The sort gate was single viable CD3+CD4+CD8-CD45RO+ cells for memory CD4+ T cells. Total CD4+ T cells were enriched by CD4 positive selection. Method: immunoSEQ multiplex PCR; TCRdb's copy keeps in-frame clones and lacks some. The data show tens of thousands of clones, 82% seen once. The CDR3 length is 14 residues. Germline assignment: CDR1 SGHDN and CDR2 FVKESK. After removal of 5 bases from V and 3 bases from J, the junction contained 6 bases not matched to a gene. The chain uses TRBV14 and TRBJ2-7; 8 bases fit TRBD1. Sequencing was performed on memory CD4+ T cells from blood. The sequence was obtained from an adult in good health and CMV-seronegative. CDR3: CASSRTGMSYEQYF. The CDR3 DNA follows: TGTGCCAGCAGCAGGACAGGGATGAGCTACGAGCAGTACTTC.